Below, one TCR beta chain is given with its context. Its antigen is as yet unknown. This specimen comes from a study of blood T cells in healthy people across ages. Study information: Template switching captured about one barcoded beta molecule per two T cells.

It was with a sample-barcoded 5' primer and a J-beta primer mix that a second PCR of roughly 7 to 12 cycles was run. TCRdb reprocessed the 5' RACE reads with MiXCR, giving one entry per CDR3 protein. The data show hundreds of thousands of distinct CDR3 sequences, around 45% seen once. Germline V gene data show CDR1 as SGDLS and CDR2 as YYNGEE. V lost 6 bases to trimming and J lost 6 bases, with 12 bases between them. This CDR3 region has 13 residues. Notes on the study in general: The study regarded diversity estimates from one million T cells as underestimates.

Total RNA amounts of at least 6 micrograms were extracted per sample. The sample consisted of blood. The gene calls are TRBV9 and TRBJ2-2; D uncertain. The clonotype originates from a man of 80 years or more in good health. CDR3 sequence reads: CASNEADAGELFF. The CDR3 DNA sequence: TGTGCCAGCAACGAGGCAGACGCCGGGGAGCTGTTTTTT.